This is a list of T cell receptor beta chains from one sample in a study of cytomegalovirus exposure and HLA in healthy donors. Method: immunoSEQ multiplex PCR; TCRdb's copy keeps in-frame clones and lacks some. This listing includes about 200,000 clones. Sequenced: PBMCs. These receptors were taken from a man aged 25 to 40 in good health and CMV-seronegative. Each CDR3 is given with its conserved first and last residue. Each record gives: D gene, V gene, J gene, CDR3 DNA, CDR3 protein. The D gene is left open where the match is weak.

>TRBD1|TRBV7-9|TRBJ1-6
TGTGCCAGCAGCTGGTCCGGGACAGGGGGGTCACCCCTCCACTTT
CASSWSGTGGSPLHF
>TRBD1|TRBV25-1|TRBJ1-4
TGTGCCAGCAGTGACGGTCGACAGGGGTGGGGCGAAAAACTGTTTTTT
CASSDGRQGWGEKLFF
>TRBD1|TRBV9|TRBJ1-3
TGTGCCAGCAGCACTACAGGGGGCTCTGGAAACACCATATATTTT
CASSTTGGSGNTIYF
>.|TRBV5-4|TRBJ2-7
TGTGCCAGCAGCTACGTGGACAGAACCCCCTACGAGCAGTACTTC
CASSYVDRTPYEQYF
>.|TRBV7-2|TRBJ1-2
TGTGCCAGCAGCTTAGAAAATTTAGCCGGCTACACCTTC
CASSLENLAGYTF
>.|TRBV19|TRBJ2-3
TGTGCCAGTAGTACCCGGACGGGGAGCACTTATTATACGCAGTATTTT
CASSTRTGSTYYTQYF
>.|TRBV5-8|TRBJ1-4
TGTGCCAGCAGCCCGGACTCGAATGAAAAACTGTTTTTT
CASSPDSNEKLFF
>.|TRBV30|TRBJ1-1
TGTGCCTGGAGTCCCGGTGGGACATTCAACACTGAAGCTTTCTTT
CAWSPGGTFNTEAFF
>TRBD2|TRBV19|TRBJ2-1
TGTGCCAGTATGCCACTAGCGGATACCTACAATGAGCAGTTCTTC
CASMPLADTYNEQFF
>.|TRBV30|TRBJ2-7
TGTGCCTGGAGTGACGGGGGAAGCTCCTACGAGCAGTACTTC
CAWSDGGSSYEQYF
>TRBD1|TRBV11-2|TRBJ2-3
TGTGCCAGCAGCTTTGGGACAGGACGGGCAGATACGCAGTATTTT
CASSFGTGRADTQYF
>TRBD1|TRBV10-3|TRBJ1-1
TGTGCCATCCGACCGGGACAGGAGAACACTGAAGCTTTCTTT
CAIRPGQENTEAFF
>.|TRBV7-3|TRBJ2-2
TGTGCCAGCAGCTCCAGCGGACCGAACACCGGGGAGCTGTTTTTT
CASSSSGPNTGELFF
>TRBD2|TRBV5-1|TRBJ2-1
TGCGCCAGCGGACCCCTCGCGGGAGGGAACAATGAGCAGTTCTTC
CASGPLAGGNNEQFF
>TRBD2|TRBV5-1|TRBJ2-7
TGCGCCAGCAGCTTGGCCGGCGGGAGCTCCTACGAGCAGTACTTC
CASSLAGGSSYEQYF
>TRBD1|TRBV19|TRBJ2-1
TGTGCCAGTAGTACCGGACAGGGCTCCTACAATGAGCAGTTCTTC
CASSTGQGSYNEQFF
>.|TRBV27|TRBJ2-7
TGTGCCAGCAGTTCCCGACAGGGAGGCTACGAGCAGTACTTC
CASSSRQGGYEQYF
>.|TRBV2|TRBJ1-5
TGTGCCAGCAGGGGGTTCACAGGGAGCAATCAGCCCCAGCATTTT
CASRGFTGSNQPQHF
>TRBD2|TRBV6-6|TRBJ2-3
TGTGCCAGCAGTTACCACCTAGCGGGAGAGGCAGATACGCAGTATTTT
CASSYHLAGEADTQYF
>TRBD2|TRBV28|TRBJ2-5
TGTGCCAGCAGTTTCGGGGGGGGGAACCAAGAGACCCAGTACTTC
CASSFGGGNQETQYF
>TRBD1|TRBV7-8|TRBJ1-2
TGTGCCAGCAGCGGCCAACAGGGGGCAAGCTATGGCTACACCTTC
CASSGQQGASYGYTF
>TRBD2|TRBV19|TRBJ2-1
TGTGCCAGTAGTCCAAGCGGACTAGATTTCTTGCATGAGCAGTTCTTC
CASSPSGLDFLHEQFF
>TRBD2|TRBV25-1|TRBJ2-2
TGTGCCAGCAGTGAGGGACTAGCGGGGGTCCTGGCCGGGGAGCTGTTTTTT
CASSEGLAGVLAGELFF
>.|TRBV5-8|TRBJ2-1
TGTGCCAGCAGCTTGGTCCCCAGCTACAATGAGCAGTTCTTC
CASSLVPSYNEQFF
>TRBD1|TRBV30|TRBJ1-1
TGTGCCTGGAGTGAAGAGCAAACCACAGGGGGAAGGGACACTGAAGCTTTCTTT
CAWSEEQTTGGRDTEAFF
>.|TRBV19|TRBJ1-5
TGTGCCAGCCGGATACCGGGAGACCGAGGGCCCCAGCATTTT
CASRIPGDRGPQHF
>TRBD2|TRBV19|TRBJ2-7
TGTGCCAGTAAGGTTAGCGGGAGCTACGAGCAGTACTTC
CASKVSGSYEQYF
>TRBD1|TRBV7-2|TRBJ2-2
TGTGCCAGCAGCACCGGACAGGGAAGGACCGGGGAGCTGTTTTTT
CASSTGQGRTGELFF
>.|TRBV30|TRBJ1-5
TGTGCCTGGAGTGAGAGTCTCCTCAATCAGCCCCAGCATTTT
CAWSESLLNQPQHF
>TRBD1|TRBV28|TRBJ2-7
TGTGCCAGCAAAGGACAGGGGTTGACATACGAGCAGTACTTC
CASKGQGLTYEQYF
>.|TRBV11-2|TRBJ1-1
TGTGCCAGCAGCTTAGAACTCCTGGACACTGAAGCTTTCTTT
CASSLELLDTEAFF
>TRBD2|TRBV4-1|TRBJ2-1
TGCGCCAGCGGCGGACTAGCGACTGAGCAGTTCTTC
CASGGLATEQFF
>.|TRBV29-1|TRBJ1-1
TGCAGCTTAAATGAACTGACTACTGAAGCTTTCTTT
CSLNELTTEAFF
>.|TRBV4-2|TRBJ1-4
TGTGCCAGCAGCCACGGGGAGACGAATGAAAAACTGTTTTTT
CASSHGETNEKLFF
>.|TRBV16|TRBJ2-5
TGTGCCAGCAGCCAATACGTGGTGGCGGGAGAGACCCAGTACTTC
CASSQYVVAGETQYF
>TRBD2|TRBV9|TRBJ2-2
TGTGCCAGCAGCGTAGGTAGCGGGAGGGCCGGGGAGCTGTTTTTT
CASSVGSGRAGELFF
>TRBD1|TRBV6-5|TRBJ1-1
TGTGCCAGCACCAATCCAGGGGGGTCGACTGAAGCTTTCTTT
CASTNPGGSTEAFF